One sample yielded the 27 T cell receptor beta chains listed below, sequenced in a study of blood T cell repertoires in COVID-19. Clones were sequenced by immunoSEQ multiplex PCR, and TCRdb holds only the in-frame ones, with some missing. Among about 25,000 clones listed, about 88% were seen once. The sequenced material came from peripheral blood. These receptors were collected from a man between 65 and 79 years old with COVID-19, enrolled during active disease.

The CDR3 DNA reads TGCGCCAGCAGCGGGACAGGGGGCTCGTCACCCCTCCACTTT. Its protein is CASSGTGGSSPLHF. The chain combines TRBV4-1 with TRBJ1-6, with 12 bases matching TRBD1. CDR1 is MGHRA, CDR2 YSYEKL, per germline. V lost 5 bases to trimming and J lost 10 bases; unmatched junction nucleotides: 3. This CDR3 has 14 amino acids.

DNA of the CDR3: TGTGCCAGCTCGCCGGACATCACAGATACGCAGTATTTT. It encodes CASSPDITDTQYF. This chain uses TRBV18 with TRBJ2-3, with a weak D call TRBD1 (5 bases). The germline V gene encodes CDR1 KGHSH and CDR2 LQKENI. CDR3 length: 13 amino acids. V was clipped by 6 bases and J by 2 bases, with 9 bases between them.

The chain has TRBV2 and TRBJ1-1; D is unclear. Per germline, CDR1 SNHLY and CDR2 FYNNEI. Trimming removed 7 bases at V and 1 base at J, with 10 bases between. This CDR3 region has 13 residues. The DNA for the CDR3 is TGTGCCAGCATAATTTCGTCGAACACTGAAGCTTTCTTT. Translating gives CASIISSNTEAFF.

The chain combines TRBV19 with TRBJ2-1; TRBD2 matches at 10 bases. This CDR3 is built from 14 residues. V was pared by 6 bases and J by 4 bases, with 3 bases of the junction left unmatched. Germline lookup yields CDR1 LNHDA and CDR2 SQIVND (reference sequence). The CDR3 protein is CASSGTSVYNEQFF. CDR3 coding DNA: TGTGCCAGTAGCGGGACTAGCGTATACAATGAGCAGTTCTTC. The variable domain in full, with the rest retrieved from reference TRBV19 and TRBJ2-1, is DGGITQSPKYLFRKEGQNVTLSCEQNLNHDAMYWYRQDPGQGLRLIYYSQIVNDFQKGDIAEGYSVSREKKESFPLTVTSAQKNPTAFYLCASSGTSVYNEQFFGPGTRLTVL.

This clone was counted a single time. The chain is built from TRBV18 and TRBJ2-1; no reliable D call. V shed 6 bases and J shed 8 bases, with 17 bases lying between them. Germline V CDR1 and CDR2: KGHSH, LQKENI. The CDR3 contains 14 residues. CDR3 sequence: CASSPRSFEDEQFF. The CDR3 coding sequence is TGTGCCAGCTCCCCCCGTTCTTTCGAGGATGAGCAGTTCTTC. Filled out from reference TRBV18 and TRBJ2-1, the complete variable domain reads NAGVMQNPRHLVRRRGQEARLRCSPMKGHSHVYWYRQLPEEGLKFMVYLQKENIIDESGMPKERFSAEFPKEGPSILRIQQVVRGDSAAYFCASSPRSFEDEQFFGPGTRLTVL.

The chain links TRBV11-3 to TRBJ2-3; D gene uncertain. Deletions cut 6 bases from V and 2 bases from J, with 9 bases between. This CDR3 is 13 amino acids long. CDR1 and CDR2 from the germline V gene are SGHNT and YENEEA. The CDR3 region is CASRGGYTDTQYF. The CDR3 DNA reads TGTGCCAGCAGAGGCGGATACACAGATACGCAGTATTTT.

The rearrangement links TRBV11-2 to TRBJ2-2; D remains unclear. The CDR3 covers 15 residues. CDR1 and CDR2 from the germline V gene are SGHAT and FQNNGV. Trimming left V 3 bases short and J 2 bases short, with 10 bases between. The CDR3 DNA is TGTGCCAGCAGCTTTGGCCCAGTTAACACCGGGGAGCTGTTTTTT. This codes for CASSFGPVNTGELFF. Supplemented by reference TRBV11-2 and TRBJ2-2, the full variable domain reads EAGVAQSPRYKIIEKRQSVAFWCNPISGHATLYWYQQILGQGPKLLIQFQNNGVVDDSQLPKDRFSAERLKGVDSTLKIQPAKLEDSAVYLCASSFGPVNTGELFFGEGSRLTVL.

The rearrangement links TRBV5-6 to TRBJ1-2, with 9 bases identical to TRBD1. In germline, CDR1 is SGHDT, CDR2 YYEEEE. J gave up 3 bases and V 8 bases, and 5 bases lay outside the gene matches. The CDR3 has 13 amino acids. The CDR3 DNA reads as TGTGCCAGTTATGGACAGGGGCACTATGGCTACACCTTC. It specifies CASYGQGHYGYTF.

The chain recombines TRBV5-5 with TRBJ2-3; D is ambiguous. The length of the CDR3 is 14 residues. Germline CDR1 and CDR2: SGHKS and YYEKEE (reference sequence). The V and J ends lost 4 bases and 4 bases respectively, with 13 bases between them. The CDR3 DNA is TGTGCCAGCAGCCTGACTCCTGGTGCAGATACGCAGTATTTT. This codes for CASSLTPGADTQYF.

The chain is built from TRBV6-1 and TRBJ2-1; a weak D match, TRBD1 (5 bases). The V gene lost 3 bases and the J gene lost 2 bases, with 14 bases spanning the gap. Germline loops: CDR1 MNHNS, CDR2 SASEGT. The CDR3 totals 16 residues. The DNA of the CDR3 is TGTGCCAGCAGTGATCCTTCAGGGAAGGCCTACAATGAGCAGTTCTTC. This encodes CASSDPSGKAYNEQFF.

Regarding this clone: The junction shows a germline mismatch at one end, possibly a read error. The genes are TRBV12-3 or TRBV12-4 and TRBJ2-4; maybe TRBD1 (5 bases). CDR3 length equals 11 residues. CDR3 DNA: TGTGCCAGCAGTTTAGAGGGGTCGGTGGAGTTC. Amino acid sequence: CASSLEGSVEF.

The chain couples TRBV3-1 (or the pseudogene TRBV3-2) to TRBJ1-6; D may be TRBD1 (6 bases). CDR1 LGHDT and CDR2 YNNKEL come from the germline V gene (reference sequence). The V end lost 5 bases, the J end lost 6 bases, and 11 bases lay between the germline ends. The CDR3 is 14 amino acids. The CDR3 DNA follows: TGTGCCAGCAGCTTTCGGGGGGCTAATTCACCCCTCCACTTT. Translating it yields CASSFRGANSPLHF.

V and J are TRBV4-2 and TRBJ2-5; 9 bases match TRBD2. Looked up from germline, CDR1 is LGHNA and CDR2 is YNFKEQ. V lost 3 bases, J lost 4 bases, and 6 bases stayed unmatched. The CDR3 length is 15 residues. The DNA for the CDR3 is TGTGCCAGCAGCCACTTTGCGGGAGGGGGAGAGACCCAGTACTTC. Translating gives CASSHFAGGGETQYF.

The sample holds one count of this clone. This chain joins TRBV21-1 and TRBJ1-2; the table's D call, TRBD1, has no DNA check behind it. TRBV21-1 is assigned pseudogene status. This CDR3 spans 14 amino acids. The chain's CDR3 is CASRADPRAPGYTF. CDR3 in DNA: TGTGCCAGCAGAGCTGACCCCAGGGCCCCTGGCTACACCTTC.

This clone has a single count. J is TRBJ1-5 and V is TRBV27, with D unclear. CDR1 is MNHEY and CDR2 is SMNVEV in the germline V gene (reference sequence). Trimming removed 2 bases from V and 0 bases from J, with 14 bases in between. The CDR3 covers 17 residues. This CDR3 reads CASSLIGSVYSNQPQHF. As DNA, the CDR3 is TGTGCCAGCAGTTTAATCGGGTCAGTTTATAGCAATCAGCCCCAGCATTTT.

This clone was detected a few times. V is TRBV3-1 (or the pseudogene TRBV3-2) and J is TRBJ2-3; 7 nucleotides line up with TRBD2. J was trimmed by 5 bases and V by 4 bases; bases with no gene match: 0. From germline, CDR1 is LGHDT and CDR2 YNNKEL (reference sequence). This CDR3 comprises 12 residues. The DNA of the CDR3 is TGTGCCAGCAGCCGGGGGGGAGATACGCAGTATTTT. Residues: CASSRGGDTQYF.

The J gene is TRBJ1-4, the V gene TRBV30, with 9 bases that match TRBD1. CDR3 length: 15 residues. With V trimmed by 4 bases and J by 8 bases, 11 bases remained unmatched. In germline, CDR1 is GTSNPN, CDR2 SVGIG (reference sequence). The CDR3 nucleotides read TGTGCCTGGAATAACCGACAGGGGGGTTACGAAAAACTGTTTTTT. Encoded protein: CAWNNRQGGYEKLFF.

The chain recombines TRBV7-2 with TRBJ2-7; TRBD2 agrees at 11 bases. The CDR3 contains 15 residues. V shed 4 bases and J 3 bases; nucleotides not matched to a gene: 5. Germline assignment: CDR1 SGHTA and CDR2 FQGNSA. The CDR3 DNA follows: TGTGCCAGCAGCTATAGCGGGAGGGGGAACTACGAGCAGTACTTC. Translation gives CASSYSGRGNYEQYF.

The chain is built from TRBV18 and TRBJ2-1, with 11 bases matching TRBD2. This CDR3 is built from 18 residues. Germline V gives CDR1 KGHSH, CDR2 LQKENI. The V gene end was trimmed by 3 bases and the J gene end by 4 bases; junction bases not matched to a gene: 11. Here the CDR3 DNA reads TGTGCCAGCTCACCTACCTCGTGGACTAGCGGGCGTTACAATGAGCAGTTCTTC. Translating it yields CASSPTSWTSGRYNEQFF.

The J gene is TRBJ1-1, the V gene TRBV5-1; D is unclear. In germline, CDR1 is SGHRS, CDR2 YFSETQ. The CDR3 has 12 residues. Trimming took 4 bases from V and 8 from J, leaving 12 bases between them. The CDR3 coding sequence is TGCGCCAGCAGCGGTCTCTACAGCGAAGCTTTCTTT. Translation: CASSGLYSEAFF.

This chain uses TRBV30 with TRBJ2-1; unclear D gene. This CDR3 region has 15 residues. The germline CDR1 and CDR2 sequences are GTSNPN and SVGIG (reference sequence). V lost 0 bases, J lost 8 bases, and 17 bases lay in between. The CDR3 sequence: CAWSVIHAMRHEQFF. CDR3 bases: TGTGCCTGGAGTGTAATTCACGCGATGCGCCATGAGCAGTTCTTC.

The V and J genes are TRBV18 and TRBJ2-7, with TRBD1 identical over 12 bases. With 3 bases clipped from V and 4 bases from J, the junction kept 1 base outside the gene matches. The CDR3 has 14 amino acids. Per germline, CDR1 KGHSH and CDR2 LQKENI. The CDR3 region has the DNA TGTGCCAGCTCACCGGGACAGGGGGCTTACGAGCAGTACTTC. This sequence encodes CASSPGQGAYEQYF.

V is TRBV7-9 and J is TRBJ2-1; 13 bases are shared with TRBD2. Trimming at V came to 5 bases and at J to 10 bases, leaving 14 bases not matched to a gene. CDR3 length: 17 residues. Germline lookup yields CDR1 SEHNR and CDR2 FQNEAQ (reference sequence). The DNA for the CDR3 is TGTGCCAGCAGCACTTCGACTAGCGGGGGGACCTGGGAGGAGCAGTTCTTC. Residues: CASSTSTSGGTWEEQFF.

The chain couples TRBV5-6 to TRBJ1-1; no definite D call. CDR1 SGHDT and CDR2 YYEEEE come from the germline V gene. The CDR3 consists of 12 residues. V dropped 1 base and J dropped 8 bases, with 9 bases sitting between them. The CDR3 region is CASSLTAAEAFF. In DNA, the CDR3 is TGTGCCAGCAGCTTGACCGCTGCGGAAGCTTTCTTT.

The CDR3 is CASSSSDRGEQYF. The CDR3 region has the DNA TGTGCCAGCAGTTCCTCAGACAGGGGCGAGCAGTACTTC. The gene calls are TRBV6-6 and TRBJ2-7, with 8 bases matching TRBD1. After removal of 4 bases from V and 6 bases from J, the junction contained 5 bases not matched to a gene. CDR1 and CDR2 from the germline V gene are MNHNY and SVGAGI (reference sequence). This CDR3 comprises 13 residues.

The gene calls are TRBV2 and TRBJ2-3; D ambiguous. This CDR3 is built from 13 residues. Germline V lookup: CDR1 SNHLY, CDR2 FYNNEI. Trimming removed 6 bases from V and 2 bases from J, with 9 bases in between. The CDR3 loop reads CASSYSPTDTQYF. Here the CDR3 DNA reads TGTGCCAGCAGCTACTCCCCCACAGATACGCAGTATTTT.

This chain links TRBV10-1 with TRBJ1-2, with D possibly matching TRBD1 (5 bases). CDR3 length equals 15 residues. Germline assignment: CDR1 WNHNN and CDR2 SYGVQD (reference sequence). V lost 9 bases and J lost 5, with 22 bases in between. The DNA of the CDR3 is TGCGCCAGGGGGCGCGGGGACCGAGTACGATATGGCTACACCTTC. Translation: CARGRGDRVRYGYTF.